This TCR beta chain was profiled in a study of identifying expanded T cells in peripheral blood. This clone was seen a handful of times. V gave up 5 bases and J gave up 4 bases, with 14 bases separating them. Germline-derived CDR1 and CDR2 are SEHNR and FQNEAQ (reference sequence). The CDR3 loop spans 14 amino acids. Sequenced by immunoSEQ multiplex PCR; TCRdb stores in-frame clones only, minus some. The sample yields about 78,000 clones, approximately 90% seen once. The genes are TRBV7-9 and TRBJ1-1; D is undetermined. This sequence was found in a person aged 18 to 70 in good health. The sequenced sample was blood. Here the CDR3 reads CASSPKEGGTEAFF. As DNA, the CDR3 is TGTGCCAGCAGCCCCAAAGAAGGCGGCACTGAAGCTTTCTTT.